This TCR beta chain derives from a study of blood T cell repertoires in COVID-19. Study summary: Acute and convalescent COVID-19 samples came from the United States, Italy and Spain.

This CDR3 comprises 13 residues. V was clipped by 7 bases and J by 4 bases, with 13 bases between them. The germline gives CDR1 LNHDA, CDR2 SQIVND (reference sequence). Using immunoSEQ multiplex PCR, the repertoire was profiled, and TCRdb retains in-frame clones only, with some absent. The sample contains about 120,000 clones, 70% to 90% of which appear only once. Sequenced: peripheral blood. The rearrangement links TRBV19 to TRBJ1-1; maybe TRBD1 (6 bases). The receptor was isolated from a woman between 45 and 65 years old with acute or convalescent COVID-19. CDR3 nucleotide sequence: TGTGCCAGTACAATGGGGGGGCTCACTGAAGCTTTCTTT. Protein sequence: CASTMGGLTEAFF.